Described below is a single T cell receptor beta chain sequence and its context. The data were obtained in a study of response to subunit inactivated influenza vaccine. MiXCR was run by TCRdb on the RT-PCR reads, yielding one entry per CDR3 protein. The sample consists of about 780,000 distinct CDR3 sequences, around 20% of them appearing once. Trimming took off 3 bases at V and 1 base at J, with 11 bases between the two ends. CDR1 DFQATT and CDR2 SNEGSKA come from the germline V gene (reference sequence). The length of the CDR3 is 14 residues. V gene TRBV20-1 combines with J gene TRBJ2-3; D is perhaps TRBD2 (6 bases). This specimen consisted of PBMCs from blood, obtained 4 to 6 days after vaccination. The source of this sequence is a middle-aged man who received an inactivated influenza vaccine. CDR3 protein: CSARAWEGTDTQYF. The DNA of the CDR3 is TGCAGTGCTAGGGCGTGGGAGGGCACAGATACGCAGTATTTT.